This TCR beta chain stems from a study of a mutant IDH1 vaccine in newly diagnosed glioma (dated by TCRdb to about 2021). With regard to the full study: Vaccination started 4-6 weeks after radiotherapy alone, or was given together with temozolomide cycles in the groups whose treatment included chemotherapy. Prior to enrollment, standard therapy consisting of radiotherapy alone, temozolomide alone, or radiochemotherapy with temozolomide had been administered to patients, with the combination being received by most patients. Peripheral blood samples were drawn at six visits, namely V03 (baseline), V05, V07, V10, V12 and V13. Of the 25 to 40 treated patients, roughly 62% were male and 37.5% were female, and the mean age was roughly 40 years. Longitudinal TCRB deep sequencing was done for some 25 treated patients, wherever samples were available for exploratory analyses. The week-35 safety follow-up was designated visit V12, and the week-47 end of study was designated visit V13. Findings and caveats that apply to the study as a whole: Availability determined which PBMC samples were chosen for TCRB deep sequencing. Immune responses induced by the vaccine were seen in around 93% of patients across multiple MHC alleles. Changes in the top peripheral T cell clonotypes picked up by TCRB sequencing did not appear to be linked to pseudoprogression. The authors noted that analyses of patient blood samples could not be reproduced because of sample limitations.

According to the study, the label for this sample's time point signals: week 47, end of study. Every vaccine dose consisted of 300 ug of a 20-mer mutant IDH1 peptide in Montanide, administered subcutaneously together with topical imiquimod. Eight vaccinations were administered to patients in weeks 1, 3, 5, 7, 11, 15, 19 and 23, corresponding to visits V03 through V10. Newly diagnosed WHO grade 3 or 4 IDH1-mutant astrocytomas showing loss of nuclear ATRX were present in the donors. The samples were drawn from NOA16, a multicentre, single-arm, open-label phase I trial in Germany that tested a mutant IDH1 peptide vaccine in humans for the first time. Genomic DNA for TCRB sequencing was extracted from EDTA blood using the DNeasy Blood and Tissue Kit. V sheds 5 bases and J sheds 3 bases, leaving 10 bases between their ends. The CDR3 contains 13 residues, cysteine and phenylalanine counted. The entry retains the CDR3 DNA only, 39 bases that are in frame from base 1. From the germline V gene, CDR1 is SGHTA and CDR2 is FQGNSA.

Preparation of the library involved the immunoSEQ multiplex PCR assay. Following the manufacturer's protocol, the hsTCRB Kit was used to amplify rearranged TCR beta chain sequences. Sequencing of TCRB libraries was carried out on an Illumina MiSeq. The published analysis was carried out like this. The proprietary platform of the kit vendor was used for demultiplexing, trimming and gene mapping. Imported from immuneACCESS, the table was reduced by TCRdb to in-frame sequences with V and J called. These copies leave out some clones; in studies compared against another copy, an unresolved V gene accounts for under half, and the cause of the remainder is not known. The V and J calls and clone size come from that table; D and trimming were worked out from the DNA. The sample includes approximately 84,000 clones, with 75% to 85% observed a single time. 5.2% of the sample comes from the top ten. A note on this clone: It has no known antigen specificity. Base quality data are lacking; no much larger clone is found one base away.

The sequencing here drew on PBMCs, taken from a glioma patient whose treatment included an IDH1 peptide vaccine. The source is a man aged 40-55 years with glioma. The chain was built from TRBV7-2 and TRBJ2-5; the D gene cannot be named for sure. The CDR3 reads as follows: CASSPGQKETQYF. The base sequence is TGTGCCAGCAGCCCGGGCCAAAAAGAGACCCAGTACTTC.